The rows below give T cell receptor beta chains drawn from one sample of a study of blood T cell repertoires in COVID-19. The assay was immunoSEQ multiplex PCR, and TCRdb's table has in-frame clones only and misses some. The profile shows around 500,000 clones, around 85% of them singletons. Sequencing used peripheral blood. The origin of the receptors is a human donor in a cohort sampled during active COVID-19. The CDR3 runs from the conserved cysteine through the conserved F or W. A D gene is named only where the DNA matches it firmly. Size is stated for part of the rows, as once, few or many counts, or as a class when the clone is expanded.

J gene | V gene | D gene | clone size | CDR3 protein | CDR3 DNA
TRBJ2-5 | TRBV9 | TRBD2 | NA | CASSVVGTTAETQYF | TGTGCCAGCAGCGTAGTCGGGACTACCGCGGAGACCCAGTACTTC
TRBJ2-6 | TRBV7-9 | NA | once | CASSRLLSPVSGANVLTF | TGTGCCAGCAGCCGACTTCTAAGCCCCGTCTCTGGGGCCAACGTCCTGACTTTC
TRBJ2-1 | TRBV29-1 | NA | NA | CSVGQGWPSRDNEQFF | TGCAGCGTGGGGCAGGGGTGGCCTAGCAGGGACAATGAGCAGTTCTTC
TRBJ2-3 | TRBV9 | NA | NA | CASSAEGGTGDTQYF | TGTGCCAGCAGCGCAGAGGGGGGGACCGGGGATACGCAGTATTTT
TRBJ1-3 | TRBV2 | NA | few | CASSDGNRVPVGNTIYF | TGTGCCAGCAGTGATGGGAACAGGGTTCCAGTAGGAAACACCATATATTTT
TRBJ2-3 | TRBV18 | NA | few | CASSPLGPTDTQYF | TGTGCCAGCTCACCCCTTGGGCCCACAGATACGCAGTATTTT
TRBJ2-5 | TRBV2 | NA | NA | CASRVLAGAETQYF | TGTGCCAGCAGGGTCCTAGCAGGGGCAGAGACCCAGTACTTC
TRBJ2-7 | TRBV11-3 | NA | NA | CASSLSGQGSYEQYF | TGTGCCAGCAGCTTAAGCGGGCAAGGATCCTACGAGCAGTACTTC
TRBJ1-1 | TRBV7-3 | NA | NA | CASSSNPGNTEAFF | TGTGCCAGCAGCTCTAACCCAGGGAACACTGAAGCTTTCTTT
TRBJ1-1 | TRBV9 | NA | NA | CASSVVLQGMNTEAFF | TGTGCCAGCAGCGTAGTATTGCAGGGGATGAACACTGAAGCTTTCTTT
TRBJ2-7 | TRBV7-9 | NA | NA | CASSLAVGIYEQYF | TGTGCCAGCAGCTTAGCGGTTGGCATCTACGAGCAGTACTTC
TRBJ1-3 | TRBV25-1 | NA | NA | CASSATGSSGNTIYF | TGTGCCAGCAGTGCTACAGGGAGTTCTGGAAACACCATATATTTT
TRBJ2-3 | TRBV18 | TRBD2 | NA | CASSPARGGSLTDTQYF | TGTGCCAGCTCACCGGCGAGGGGCGGGAGCCTTACAGATACGCAGTATTTT
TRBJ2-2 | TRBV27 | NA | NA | CASSYRGQNTGELFF | TGTGCCAGCAGTTACCGGGGACAGAACACCGGGGAGCTGTTTTTT
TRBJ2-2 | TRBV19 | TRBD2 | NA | CASSAGLAGGRRELFF | TGTGCCAGTAGTGCTGGGCTAGCGGGAGGTCGTCGGGAGCTGTTTTTT
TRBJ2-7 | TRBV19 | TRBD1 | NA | CASTLTGGAYEQYF | TGTGCCAGTACTCTGACAGGGGGTGCCTACGAGCAGTACTTC
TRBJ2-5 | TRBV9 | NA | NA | CASSNTLERHQETQYF | TGTGCCAGCAGCAATACCCTAGAGCGGCATCAAGAGACCCAGTACTTC
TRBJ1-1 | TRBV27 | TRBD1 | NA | CASSQGRGSFPAFF | TGTGCCAGCAGTCAAGGCAGGGGGTCCTTCCCAGCTTTCTTT
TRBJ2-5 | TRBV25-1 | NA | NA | CASSWGHEETQYF | TGTGCCAGCAGTTGGGGACACGAAGAGACCCAGTACTTC
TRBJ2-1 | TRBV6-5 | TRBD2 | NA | CASGRGLADNEQFF | TGTGCCAGTGGTCGGGGACTAGCGGACAATGAGCAGTTCTTC
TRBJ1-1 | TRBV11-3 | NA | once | CASSLLQGTEAFF | TGTGCCAGCAGCTTATTACAGGGTACTGAAGCTTTCTTT
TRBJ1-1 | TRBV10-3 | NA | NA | CAIRQTNTEAFF | TGTGCCATCAGGCAGACAAACACTGAAGCTTTCTTT
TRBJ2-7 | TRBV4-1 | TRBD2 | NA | CASSLSTSGRYEQYF | TGCGCCAGCAGCCTTAGTACTAGCGGCCGCTACGAGCAGTACTTC
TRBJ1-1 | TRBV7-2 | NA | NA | CASSQQRNTEAFF | TGTGCCAGCAGCCAACAGAGGAACACTGAAGCTTTCTTT
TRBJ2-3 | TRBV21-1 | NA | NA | CASSKALSPIRTGNLSTDTQYF | TGTGCCAGCAGCAAAGCGCTTTCCCCCATCCGGACAGGGAACCTTAGCACAGATACGCAGTATTTT
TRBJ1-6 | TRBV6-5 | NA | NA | CASSYSEQNNSPLHF | TGTGCCAGCAGTTACTCTGAACAGAATAATTCACCCCTCCACTTT
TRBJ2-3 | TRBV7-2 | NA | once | CASSFTGGTDTQYF | TGTGCCAGCAGCTTCACCGGGGGCACAGATACGCAGTATTTT
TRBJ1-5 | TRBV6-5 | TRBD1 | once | CASREGQVSHQPQHF | TGTGCCAGCAGGGAGGGACAGGTTAGCCATCAGCCCCAGCATTTT
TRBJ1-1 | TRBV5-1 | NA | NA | CASSLEDSAREAFF | TGCGCCAGCAGCCTTGAGGACAGCGCAAGAGAAGCTTTCTTT
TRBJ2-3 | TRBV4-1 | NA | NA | CASSAEGTDTQYF | TGCGCCAGCAGCGCAGAAGGCACAGATACGCAGTATTTT
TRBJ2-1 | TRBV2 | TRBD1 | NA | CASSDGTGGYNEQFF | TGTGCCAGCAGTGATGGGACAGGGGGCTACAATGAGCAGTTCTTC
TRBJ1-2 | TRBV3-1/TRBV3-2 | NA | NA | CASSQRENGYTF | TGTGCCAGCAGCCAGAGAGAGAATGGCTACACCTTC
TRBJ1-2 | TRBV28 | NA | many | CASHLRENGYTF | TGTGCCAGCCATTTACGGGAGAATGGCTACACCTTC
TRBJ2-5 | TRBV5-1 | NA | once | CASSLASGLLGGTQYF | TGCGCCAGCAGCTTGGCAAGTGGCCTTCTCGGGGGGACCCAGTACTTC
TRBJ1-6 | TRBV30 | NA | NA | CAWTTGDNSPLHF | TGTGCCTGGACGACAGGAGATAATTCACCCCTCCACTTT
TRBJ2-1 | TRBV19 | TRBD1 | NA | CASRGQGGTYNEQFF | TGTGCCAGCCGAGGACAGGGGGGAACCTACAATGAGCAGTTCTTC